This T cell receptor beta chain was recovered during a study of blood T cell repertoires in COVID-19. Study in general: The United States, Italy and Spain supplied acute and convalescent COVID-19 samples. T cells, B-cell-depleted T cells, or PBMCs supplied cDNA or gDNA.

In the source study's methods: Estimation of nucleated cell counts relied on the amplification of reference gene primers. Clones were sequenced by immunoSEQ multiplex PCR, and TCRdb holds only the in-frame ones, with some missing. V, J and clone size were drawn from that table, and D and trimming were deduced from the DNA. The table has around 240,000 clones, 84% seen once. V gave up 2 bases and J gave up 4 bases, with 14 bases separating them. From germline, CDR1 is LGHNA and CDR2 YNFKEQ. The CDR3 extends over 15 amino acids. The sequencing sample was made of peripheral blood. The chain recombines TRBV4-2 with TRBJ1-1; D is unclear. This TCR came from a woman aged 40 to 50 who had recovered from COVID-19. The CDR3 reads CASSQNPLDFTEAFF. The CDR3, as DNA: TGTGCCAGCAGCCAAAATCCCTTGGACTTCACTGAAGCTTTCTTT.